Below, 23 T cell receptor beta chains from the same sample are listed, as sequenced in a study of vaccination effects on CD4 cells after COVID-19. No antigen has been identified for these receptors. Antigen-specific CD4+ T cells were first expanded with viral peptide pools by the ViraFEST assay and only then sequenced. Following a roughly 9-day culture, CD4+ T cells were purified. All vaccine recipients tested negative for nucleocapsid antibodies and had never contracted SARS-CoV-2 infection. Some clones are missing from TCRdb's copy, which holds only in-frame ones; the method was immunoSEQ multiplex PCR. The sample carries about 63,000 clones, about 80% recorded once. The material was CD4+ T cells from PBMCs cultured with HCoV-OC43 spike peptides, obtained before COVID-19 vaccination. Subset described: HCoV-OC43 spike overlapping peptide pool stimulation. The receptors were gathered from a human donor who received a COVID-19 vaccine.

The chain employs TRBV2 and TRBJ2-7; D unclear. Germline V gene lookup returns CDR1 SNHLY and CDR2 FYNNEI. The CDR3 extends over 13 amino acids. Trimming shortened V by 8 bases and J by 6 bases, and 17 bases separated the two germline ends. The CDR3 sequence: CASSVVGVGEQYV. The CDR3 DNA reads as TGTGCCAGCTCAGTGGTGGGTGTCGGCGAGCAGTACGTC.

The chain employs TRBV5-6 and TRBJ2-1, with D uncertain. Germline V CDR1 and CDR2: SGHDT, YYEEEE. V gave up 2 bases and J gave up 4 bases, with 13 bases separating them. This CDR3 has 15 residues. This CDR3 is CASSFVRSTYNEQFF. The CDR3, as DNA: TGTGCCAGCAGCTTTGTAAGGTCAACATACAATGAGCAGTTCTTC.

This clone was detected a few times. The J gene is TRBJ2-3, the V gene TRBV4-1; 8 nucleotides agree with TRBD2. The germline gives CDR1 MGHRA, CDR2 YSYEKL. The CDR3 is made up of 17 amino acids. Trimming cost V 0 bases and J 2 bases; bases outside gene matches: 7. The CDR3 DNA follows: TGCGCCAGCAGCCAAGATGTAGCGGGGCGCGTCACAGATACGCAGTATTTT. This translates into CASSQDVAGRVTDTQYF.

This rearrangement joins TRBV5-6 to TRBJ2-7, with 7 bases aligning to TRBD2. With 0 bases clipped from V and 2 bases from J, the junction kept 5 bases outside the gene matches. Germline V gene lookup returns CDR1 SGHDT and CDR2 YYEEEE. The length of the CDR3 is 15 residues. The CDR3 DNA is TGTGCCAGCAGCTTGGGTTGGGGGGGGGCCTACGAGCAGTACGTC. Translation: CASSLGWGGAYEQYV.

This rearrangement joins TRBV19 to TRBJ1-2; tentative D call: TRBD1 (5 bases). V was clipped by 7 bases and J by 8 bases, with 17 bases between them. The CDR3 is made up of 13 amino acids. Per the germline V gene, CDR1 is LNHDA and CDR2 is SQIVND (reference sequence). This chain's CDR3 is CASIRYQGSGYTF. CDR3 nucleotides: TGTGCCAGTATTAGGTACCAGGGATCCGGCTACACCTTC.

The gene calls are TRBV19 and TRBJ2-2; D is undetermined. In germline, CDR1 is LNHDA, CDR2 SQIVND (reference sequence). V was cut by 7 bases and J by 2 bases, with 17 bases left in between. The CDR3 contains 16 residues. The CDR3 sequence: CASTNKVWANTGELFF. CDR3 coding DNA: TGTGCCAGTACCAATAAGGTGTGGGCTAACACCGGGGAGCTGTTTTTT.

The V and J genes are TRBV6-4 and TRBJ2-3; the D call may be TRBD1 or TRBD2 (5 bases each). V dropped 2 bases and J dropped 4 bases, with 13 bases sitting between them. This CDR3 is built from 15 residues. CDR1 is MRHNA, CDR2 SNTAGT, per germline. The CDR3 region has the DNA TGTGCCAGCAGTGACCGGGACCGAGTTCCAGATACGCAGTATTTT. It encodes CASSDRDRVPDTQYF.

This clone has just a few counts. V gene TRBV28 combines with J gene TRBJ2-1; 8 bases fit TRBD2. Germline values: CDR1 MDHEN, CDR2 SYDVKM. CDR3 length equals 14 residues. V trimming: 8 bases; J trimming: 1 base; junction bases outside the gene matches: 4. CDR3 region: CASGGGGSYNEQFF. The CDR3, as DNA: TGTGCCAGCGGGGGCGGGGGGTCCTACAATGAGCAGTTCTTC. Full variable domain (rest looked up from reference TRBV28 and TRBJ2-1): DVKVTQSSRYLVKRTGEKVFLECVQDMDHENMFWYRQDPGLGLRLIYFSYDVKMKEKGDIPEGYSVSREKKERFSLILESASTNQTSMYLCASGGGGSYNEQFFGPGTRLTVL.

The rearrangement uses TRBV19 and TRBJ1-6; D is possibly TRBD1 (5 bases). The CDR3 covers 14 residues. The germline gives CDR1 LNHDA, CDR2 SQIVND (reference sequence). V was shortened by 6 bases and J by 5 bases, with 11 bases between the two germline ends. The CDR3 bases are TGTGCCAGTAGGTTGGGGGACGATAATTCACCCCTCCACTTT. Protein product: CASRLGDDNSPLHF. Supplemented by reference TRBV19 and TRBJ1-6, the full variable domain reads DGGITQSPKYLFRKEGQNVTLSCEQNLNHDAMYWYRQDPGQGLRLIYYSQIVNDFQKGDIAEGYSVSREKKESFPLTVTSAQKNPTAFYLCASRLGDDNSPLHFGNGTRLTVT.

The chain couples TRBV18 to TRBJ2-5, with 9 bases that match TRBD1. V shed 4 bases and J 5 bases; nucleotides not matched to a gene: 2. This CDR3 is 13 amino acids long. The germline gives CDR1 KGHSH, CDR2 LQKENI. The CDR3 reads CASSQTGGETQYF. As DNA, the CDR3 is TGTGCCAGCTCACAAACAGGGGGCGAGACCCAGTACTTC.

This CDR3 is CAWSISPGNTIYF. The CDR3, as DNA: TGTGCCTGGAGTATATCCCCGGGGAACACCATATATTTT. V is TRBV30 and J is TRBJ1-3, with D hard to call. In germline, CDR1 is GTSNPN, CDR2 SVGIG (reference sequence). CDR3 length equals 13 residues. V was clipped by 2 bases and J by 7 bases, with 12 bases between them.

The V call is TRBV3-1 (or the pseudogene TRBV3-2), the J call TRBJ2-5; 7 positions match TRBD1. The CDR3 has 18 amino acids. The ends lost 1 base at V and 5 bases at J; junction bases unmatched: 16. The germline CDR1 and CDR2 sequences are LGHDT and YNNKEL (reference sequence). CDR3 loop: CASSQVSLRQGPRETQYF. CDR3 DNA sequence: TGTGCCAGCAGCCAAGTTAGCCTGCGACAGGGCCCGCGGGAGACCCAGTACTTC.

This clone has a handful of counts. The chain combines TRBV18 with TRBJ2-3, with D possibly TRBD2 on 6 matching bases. Per germline, CDR1 KGHSH and CDR2 LQKENI. The CDR3 is 15 residues long. V was pared by 6 bases and J by 2 bases, with 15 bases between. CDR3 amino acids: CASSLRGDFTDTQYF. CDR3 coding DNA: TGTGCCAGCTCCCTTCGCGGGGACTTCACAGATACGCAGTATTTT.

The chain carries TRBV5-6 and TRBJ2-5; TRBD1 aligns across 8 bases. V shed 2 bases and J 0 bases; nucleotides not matched to a gene: 3. This CDR3 is built from 15 residues. Germline V lookup: CDR1 SGHDT, CDR2 YYEEEE. The CDR3 DNA sequence: TGTGCCAGCAGCTTACCGACAGGGGACCAAGAGACCCAGTACTTC. Translation gives CASSLPTGDQETQYF.

The chain uses TRBV5-1 and TRBJ2-5; 11 nucleotides match TRBD2. The trim removed 4 bases at V and 7 bases at J, leaving 9 bases unmatched. There are 15 residues in the CDR3. Germline CDR1 and CDR2: SGHRS and YFSETQ. CDR3 loop: CASSKGTSGSWTQYF. The CDR3 bases are TGCGCCAGCAGCAAAGGGACTAGCGGTTCGTGGACCCAGTACTTC. The whole variable domain, filled in from reference TRBV5-1 and TRBJ2-5, reads KAGVTQTPRYLIKTRGQQVTLSCSPISGHRSVSWYQQTPGQGLQFLFEYFSETQRNKGNFPGRFSGRQFSNSRSEMNVSTLELGDSALYLCASSKGTSGSWTQYFGPGTRLLVL.

For the CDR3, the DNA is TGCAGCGTGGGAGACCTCATACCCAATTATGGCTACACCTTC. It translates to CSVGDLIPNYGYTF. This chain uses TRBV29-1 with TRBJ1-2; D is ambiguous. This CDR3 region has 14 residues. With 6 bases removed from V and 5 bases from J, the gap between germline ends came to 19 bases. CDR1 is SQVTM and CDR2 is ANQGSEA in the germline V gene.

The gene calls are TRBV5-6 and TRBJ2-7, with D perhaps matching TRBD1 or TRBD2 (5 bases each). Germline CDR1 is SGHDT and CDR2 is YYEEEE. The length of the CDR3 is 16 residues. V lost 4 bases and J 0 bases, leaving 17 bases between the germline ends. The CDR3 DNA sequence: TGTGCCAGCAGCAGAACCGGGACGGATACCTCCTACGAGCAGTACGTC. It translates to CASSRTGTDTSYEQYV.

The chain links TRBV5-4 to TRBJ2-1; weak D call: TRBD1 (6 bases). CDR1 and CDR2 (germline): SGHNT, YYREEE (reference sequence). Deletions cut 0 bases from V and 6 bases from J, with 10 bases between. This CDR3 is 14 amino acids long. CDR3: CASSLVQGRNEQFF. The CDR3 DNA reads TGTGCCAGCAGCTTGGTCCAGGGGCGCAATGAGCAGTTCTTC.

The chain couples TRBV5-1 to TRBJ2-3; TRBD2 might be the D (5 bases). Germline loops: CDR1 SGHRS, CDR2 YFSETQ. This CDR3 spans 14 amino acids. The V gene lost 5 bases and the J gene lost 1 base, with 11 bases spanning the gap. CDR3 protein: CASSLPEGTDTQYF. The CDR3 DNA sequence: TGCGCCAGCAGTTTGCCGGAGGGCACAGATACGCAGTATTTT.

The chain combines TRBV7-3 with TRBJ2-2, with D uncertain. The CDR3 has 14 residues. Germline V gives CDR1 SGHTA, CDR2 FQGTGA. With 2 bases removed from V and 3 bases from J, the gap between germline ends came to 7 bases. The CDR3 DNA follows: TGTGCCAGCAGCTTATACAAGGACACCGGGGAGCTGTTTTTT. Translation gives CASSLYKDTGELFF.

This chain connects TRBV7-2 to TRBJ1-1; D not certain. CDR1 and CDR2 from the germline V gene are SGHTA and FQGNSA. The V end was cut by 0 bases, the J end by 7 bases, with 9 bases between. The CDR3 loop spans 13 amino acids. The CDR3 DNA sequence: TGTGCCAGCAGCTTAGCGAGGAGGGTTGAAGCTTTCTTT. Amino acids: CASSLARRVEAFF.

This chain uses TRBV7-9 with TRBJ1-2, with 9 bases fitting TRBD1. Germline V lookup: CDR1 SEHNR, CDR2 FQNEAQ (reference sequence). The CDR3 has 15 amino acids. V trimming: 5 bases; J trimming: 2 bases; junction bases outside the gene matches: 6. The DNA of the CDR3 is TGTGCCAGCAGCATAGGACAGGGGCCCAACTATGGCTACACCTTC. Its protein product is CASSIGQGPNYGYTF. Looking up the rest from reference TRBV7-9 and TRBJ1-2 gives the full variable domain: DTGVSQNPRHKITKRGQNVTFRCDPISEHNRLYWYRQTLGQGPEFLTYFQNEAQLEKSRLLSDRFSAERPKGSFSTLEIQRTEQGDSAMYLCASSIGQGPNYGYTFGSGTRLTVV.

The chain couples TRBV7-9 to TRBJ2-2; D is perhaps TRBD1 or TRBD2 (5 bases each). The CDR3 runs 16 residues. Germline V gene data show CDR1 as SEHNR and CDR2 as FQNEAQ (reference sequence). Trimming cost V 2 bases and J 4 bases, with 14 bases left between them. Here the CDR3 DNA reads TGTGCCAGCAGCTTACCTGGGACCCTCGGCACCGGGGAGCTGTTTTTT. Translated: CASSLPGTLGTGELFF.